This is a list of T cell receptor beta chains from one sample in a study of blood T cell repertoires in COVID-19. Libraries were prepared by immunoSEQ multiplex PCR; TCRdb keeps only in-frame clonotypes and omits some of them. In the table there are about 110,000 clones, under 75% of which are singletons. What was sequenced was peripheral blood. The receptor set was obtained from an older man with acute or convalescent COVID-19. The CDR3 runs from the conserved cysteine through the conserved F or W. Each record gives: J gene, V gene, CDR3 protein.

j_call: TRBJ2-2
v_call: TRBV29-1
cdr3_aa: CSVKILAGGAGELFF

j_call: TRBJ2-5
v_call: TRBV15
cdr3_aa: CATSREVAGETQYF

j_call: TRBJ1-5
v_call: TRBV6-5
cdr3_aa: CASSSTMTGSQPQHF

j_call: TRBJ1-3
v_call: TRBV6-2/TRBV6-3
cdr3_aa: CASSYRGGQGSGNTIYF

j_call: TRBJ2-1
v_call: TRBV30
cdr3_aa: CAWNGDTHNEQFF

j_call: TRBJ2-7
v_call: TRBV5-1
cdr3_aa: CASSLGGQGSYEQYF

j_call: TRBJ2-5
v_call: TRBV3-1/TRBV3-2
cdr3_aa: CASSQAPRNSETQYF

j_call: TRBJ1-5
v_call: TRBV9
cdr3_aa: CASSAQQGRDQPQHF

j_call: TRBJ1-5
v_call: TRBV19
cdr3_aa: CASSIRGNQPQHF

j_call: TRBJ2-2
v_call: TRBV18
cdr3_aa: CASQRTPDRGSGGELFF

j_call: TRBJ2-5
v_call: TRBV7-2
cdr3_aa: CASSLDGGRARETQYF